This T cell receptor beta chain originates from a study of post-analysis software for immune sequencing data. Turning to the study itself: Recorded subtypes: relapsing-remitting, secondary progressive, progressive-relapsing; some patients unannotated. Study results and caveats: The normalized Chao1 diversity of multiple sclerosis patients was significantly lower than that of controls. Among several TRBV segments more frequent in patients than controls were TRBV5-6, TRBV5-1 and TRBV20-1.

Germline lookup yields CDR1 DFQATT and CDR2 SNEGSKA (reference sequence). The CDR3 totals 13 residues. Deletions cut 6 bases from V and 0 bases from J, with 11 bases between. Unique molecular identifiers were built into the TCR beta cDNA libraries. The T cell input of 1 to 10 million gave about 470,000 cDNA molecules. TCRdb called the PCR reads again in MiXCR, with one record for every CDR3 protein. In the table there are 700,000 to 800,000 distinct CDR3 sequences, roughly 30% of which are singletons. Worth noting for this clonotype: Its specificity is not known.

The sequence derives from a girl between 10 and 17 years old with multiple sclerosis. Sequenced sample: blood. The chain has TRBV20-1 and TRBJ2-5, with D possibly called TRBD1 or TRBD2 (5 bases each). CDR3 nucleotide sequence: TGCAGTGCGGGAGAGGGGAACCAAGAGACCCAGTACTTC. Translating gives CSAGEGNQETQYF.